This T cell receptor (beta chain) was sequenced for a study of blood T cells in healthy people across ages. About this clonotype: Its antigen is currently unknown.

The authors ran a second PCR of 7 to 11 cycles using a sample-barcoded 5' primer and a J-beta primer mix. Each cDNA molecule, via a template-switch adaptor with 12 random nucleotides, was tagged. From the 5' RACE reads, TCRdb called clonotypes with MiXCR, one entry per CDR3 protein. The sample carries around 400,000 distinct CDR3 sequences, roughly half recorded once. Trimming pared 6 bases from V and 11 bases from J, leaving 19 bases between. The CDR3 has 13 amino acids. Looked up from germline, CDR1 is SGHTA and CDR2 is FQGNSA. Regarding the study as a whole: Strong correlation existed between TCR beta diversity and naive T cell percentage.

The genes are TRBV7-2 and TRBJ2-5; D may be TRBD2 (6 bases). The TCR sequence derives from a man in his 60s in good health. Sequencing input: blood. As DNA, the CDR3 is TGTGCCAGCAGTTGGGACTCCCTCAATGAGCAGTACTTC. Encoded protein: CASSWDSLNEQYF.